The clone carrying this T cell receptor beta chain was seen more than once but under ten times. Its antigen is undetermined. The data were obtained in a study of CD8 T cells in ankylosing spondylitis. Library preparation for TCR beta used quantitative 5'-RACE with molecular barcodes. TCRdb recomputed calls from the 5' RACE reads with MiXCR, one row per CDR3 protein. The data contain 100,000 to 150,000 distinct CDR3 sequences, 15% to 20% of them singletons. General study results and limits: Some of these motif variants have turned up before, in reports on reactive arthritis synovial fluid and blood. The study looked at matched synovial fluid samples from ankylosing spondylitis patients. Disease-linked clones were reported to be significantly enriched there. Ankylosing spondylitis blood appeared to be characterized by a TCR beta motif of several highly homologous variants. Disease-linked clones bore a CD8+ phenotype, appearing relatively rarely in peripheral blood.

The clonotype originates from a male donor with ankylosing spondylitis. What was sequenced was blood, either unsorted or a sorted T cell fraction (not recorded which).

CDR3 coding DNA: TGTGCCAGCTTTGGGGGGGTCTACGAGCAGTACTTC. Amino acids: CASFGGVYEQYF. J is TRBJ2-7 and V is TRBV2; 7 nucleotides align to TRBD2. Losses at the gene ends were 8 bases for V and 3 bases for J; bases not matched to a gene: 4. There are 12 residues in the CDR3. CDR1 and CDR2 (germline): SNHLY, FYNNEI.